This is a list of T cell receptor beta chains from one sample in a study of post-analysis software for immune sequencing data. TCRdb processed the PCR reads anew with MiXCR; each CDR3 protein has one entry. This sample has around 700,000 distinct CDR3 sequences, with around 60% found just once. Sample: blood. The source is a girl aged 2 to 9 with multiple sclerosis. The CDR3 runs from the conserved cysteine through the conserved F or W. D genes are given only for firm matches. Part of the rows lack a size; the others show once, few, many or a class for expanded clones.

NA | TRBJ2-1 | NA | TRBV2 | TGTGCCAGCCGGGACTCCCACTACAATGAGCAGTTCTTC | CASRDSHYNEQFF
NA | TRBJ2-2 | few | TRBV6-4 | TGTGCCAGCAGTGTAGAGGGCGCGAACACCGGGGAGCTGTTTTTT | CASSVEGANTGELFF
TRBD2 | TRBJ2-5 | NA | TRBV6-6 | TGTGCCAGCAGTTCGGGGGGAGAGTTGGGCTGGGAGACCCAGTACTTC | CASSSGGELGWETQYF
TRBD1 | TRBJ2-7 | NA | TRBV5-5 | TGTGCCAGCAGCTTATGGACAGGGGCCGAGCAGTACTTC | CASSLWTGAEQYF
TRBD1 | TRBJ2-7 | once | TRBV28 | TGTGCCAGCGGGACCCGGGACAGGGGGTACGAGCAGTACTTC | CASGTRDRGYEQYF
TRBD2 | TRBJ2-1 | NA | TRBV15 | TGTGCCACCAGCAGAGTACTAGCGGGAGGGCCGGGCTCCTACAATGAGCAGTTCTTC | CATSRVLAGGPGSYNEQFF
NA | TRBJ1-6 | NA | TRBV29-1 | TGCAGCGTTCTGACAGAGAACAATTCACCCCTCCACTTT | CSVLTENNSPLHF
NA | TRBJ1-6 | NA | TRBV12-3/TRBV12-4 | TGTGCCAGCAGTCCCGGGGGAAGCCCCTATAATTCACCCCTCCACTTT | CASSPGGSPYNSPLHF
TRBD1 | TRBJ1-2 | NA | TRBV29-1 | TGCAGCGTCGCCGGGACAGGAGAGGATGGCTACACCTTC | CSVAGTGEDGYTF
TRBD2 | TRBJ2-7 | NA | TRBV12-3/TRBV12-4 | TGTGCCAGCAGTTTACTTGGACTAGCCTACAATGAGCAGTACTTC | CASSLLGLAYNEQYF
NA | TRBJ2-5 | NA | TRBV7-9 | TGTGCCAGCAGCGCGATGACGACCCCAACTTGGGAGACCCAGTACTTC | CASSAMTTPTWETQYF
NA | TRBJ2-5 | NA | TRBV12-3/TRBV12-4 | TGTGCCAGCAGTTTAGAGGTGGGTGGGGGGAGAGGAGAGACCCAGTACTTC | CASSLEVGGGRGETQYF
NA | TRBJ1-5 | NA | TRBV7-6 | TGTGCCAGCAGCTTAGACTTTGAGGGTCAGCCCCAGCATTTT | CASSLDFEGQPQHF
NA | TRBJ1-2 | NA | TRBV24-1 | TGTGCCACCAGTGACTCAGGACAGTCTCCTAACTATGGCTACACCTTC | CATSDSGQSPNYGYTF
NA | TRBJ2-7 | NA | TRBV6-1 | TGTGCCAGCAAGGTCAGGGAGTCCTACGAGCAGTACTTC | CASKVRESYEQYF
TRBD1 | TRBJ1-1 | NA | TRBV12-3/TRBV12-4 | TGTGCCAGCAGCTCCGACAGGGGTGGAACTGAAGCTTTCTTT | CASSSDRGGTEAFF
NA | TRBJ1-2 | NA | TRBV20-1 | TGCAGTGCTAGAGACAGGGAGGTGACATCCTATGGCTACACCTTC | CSARDREVTSYGYTF
NA | TRBJ2-1 | NA | TRBV20-1 | TGCAGTGCTAGACGGGGTTGGAATGAGCAGTTCTTC | CSARRGWNEQFF
NA | TRBJ1-6 | NA | TRBV12-3/TRBV12-4 | TGTGCCAGCAGGGCGGGCAAACAGGGCGTCTATAATTCACCCCTCCACTTT | CASRAGKQGVYNSPLHF
NA | TRBJ1-5 | few | TRBV12-3/TRBV12-4 | TGTGCCAGCAGTTTAGCGGGAGCTCAGCCCCAGCATTTT | CASSLAGAQPQHF
TRBD2 | TRBJ2-5 | NA | TRBV20-1 | TGCAGTGCTAAGAAACCGGGACTAGCGGGTCAAGAGACCCAGTACTTC | CSAKKPGLAGQETQYF
NA | TRBJ2-4 | NA | TRBV11-2 | TGTGCCAGCAGCTTAGGGGTCTTGGCCATTCAGTACTTC | CASSLGVLAIQYF
NA | TRBJ1-5 | NA | TRBV12-3/TRBV12-4 | TGTGCCAGCAGTTTAAATGCAGGGATTAGGCAGCCCCAGCATTTT | CASSLNAGIRQPQHF
NA | TRBJ2-3 | NA | TRBV5-1 | TGCGCCAGCAGATCGGAGTACACAGATACGCAGTATTTT | CASRSEYTDTQYF
TRBD1 | TRBJ2-1 | NA | TRBV9 | TGTGCCTGCAGAGCTACAGGGGACGGGACCTACAATGAGCAGTTCTTC | CACRATGDGTYNEQFF
TRBD1 | TRBJ2-6 | NA | TRBV7-2 | TGTGCCAGCAGCCCTGAGGGGGCCTCTGGGGCCAACGTCCTGACTTTC | CASSPEGASGANVLTF
NA | TRBJ2-5 | NA | TRBV27 | TGTGCCAGCAGTACGGCGGATGAGGGGTACGAGACCCAGTACTTC | CASSTADEGYETQYF
TRBD2 | TRBJ2-7 | few | TRBV5-1 | TGCGCCAGCAGCTCCGGCCGGGGGGGCGCGCAGTACTTC | CASSSGRGGAQYF
TRBD2 | TRBJ2-5 | NA | TRBV7-8 | TGTGCCAGCAGCTTGGAGGGGCCGGGGGGAGAGACCCAGTACTTC | CASSLEGPGGETQYF
TRBD1 | TRBJ1-2 | NA | TRBV29-1 | TGCAGCGTTGGTGGGACAGACTATGGCTACACCTTC | CSVGGTDYGYTF
TRBD1 | TRBJ1-5 | NA | TRBV5-1 | TGCGCCAGCAGGATACAGGGGGCAAGCAATCAGCCCCAGCATTTT | CASRIQGASNQPQHF
NA | TRBJ2-1 | few | TRBV12-3/TRBV12-4 | TGTGCCAGCAGTGCGGCCGGTGGTGAGCAGTTCTTC | CASSAAGGEQFF
NA | TRBJ2-7 | once | TRBV7-6 | TGTGCCAGCAGCCCAGGGGACATTACCTACGAGCAGTACTTC | CASSPGDITYEQYF
TRBD2 | TRBJ2-1 | NA | TRBV19 | TGTGCCAGTAAGGGGACAGTACTAGCGGGAGGGCCCTTGGAGCAGTTCTTC | CASKGTVLAGGPLEQFF
TRBD2 | TRBJ2-1 | NA | TRBV7-6 | TGTGCCAGCAGCTCCAATAGCGGGGGGGACAATGAGCAGTTCTTC | CASSSNSGGDNEQFF
TRBD1 | TRBJ2-2 | NA | TRBV7-2 | TGTGCCAGCAGCTTCGACAGGGGAGACACCGGGGAGCTGTTTTTT | CASSFDRGDTGELFF
NA | TRBJ2-7 | few | TRBV12-3/TRBV12-4 | TGTGCCAGCAGTTTATCGGGGAACTACGAGCAGTACTTC | CASSLSGNYEQYF
TRBD1 | TRBJ2-5 | NA | TRBV5-1 | TGCGCCAGCAGCTTACGTGCCGGGACAGGGTACCAAGAGACCCAGTACTTC | CASSLRAGTGYQETQYF
NA | TRBJ2-7 | NA | TRBV4-1 | TGCGCCAGCAGCCAAGGACCCCTGACGCCCTCCTACAATGAGCAGTACTTC | CASSQGPLTPSYNEQYF
TRBD1 | TRBJ2-1 | NA | TRBV7-2 | TGTGCCAGCAGCTTTACGGGACAGGGATACAATGAGCAGTTCTTC | CASSFTGQGYNEQFF
NA | TRBJ1-5 | few | TRBV7-2 | TGTGCCAGCAGCCAGGGCGAGGGTCAGCCCCAGCATTTT | CASSQGEGQPQHF
TRBD1 | TRBJ2-5 | NA | TRBV7-9 | TGTGCCAGCAGCGAATGGACAGGAGAAGAGACCCAGTACTTC | CASSEWTGEETQYF
NA | TRBJ2-7 | NA | TRBV20-1 | TGCAGTGCTAGTCCGGGGGGCCGGGTGAGGAATGAGCAGTACTTC | CSASPGGRVRNEQYF
NA | TRBJ1-2 | few | TRBV27 | TGTGCCAGCAGTTTAAAACAGGGCCACCTCTTCTATGGCTACACCTTC | CASSLKQGHLFYGYTF
NA | TRBJ2-4 | few | TRBV29-1 | TGCAGCGTTAGTGGGGACCGCAATTCGAACATTCAGTACTTC | CSVSGDRNSNIQYF